This TCR beta chain was sequenced for a study of blood T cell repertoires in COVID-19. Only in-frame clones appear in the TCRdb table, and some are missing; sequencing was by immunoSEQ multiplex PCR. Of a few hundred thousand clones listed, 65% to 90% are singletons. The V end was cut by 4 bases, the J end by 8 bases, with 20 bases between. The CDR3 is made up of 16 amino acids. Germline assignment: CDR1 SGHAT and CDR2 FQNNGV. The sequenced sample consisted of peripheral blood. This TCR derives from a woman aged 40 to 55 who had recovered from COVID-19. The chain joins TRBV11-2 to TRBJ1-4; weak D call: TRBD1 (6 bases). CDR3 coding DNA: TGTGCCAGCAGCTCCCTTGAAAGGGGGGGAGGAGAAAAACTGTTTTTT. This sequence encodes CASSSLERGGGEKLFF.